This TCR beta chain was identified during a study of blood T cells in healthy people across ages. Study in general: About one barcoded beta molecule per two T cells was the capture yield of template switching.

Trimming shortened V by 4 bases and J by 4 bases, and 11 bases separated the two germline ends. This CDR3 region has 14 residues. In each sample, at least 6.5 million PBMCs were isolated. Through a sample-barcoded 5' primer and a J-beta primer mix, a second PCR was run for roughly 6 to 11 cycles. TCRdb ran MiXCR on the 5' RACE reads and lists one entry per CDR3 protein. The top ten hold roughly 8.2% of the sample, which has some 1.5 million distinct CDR3 sequences, roughly 30% seen once. Concerning this clonotype: With a much larger clone just one base away, this may be a read error. This is likely a read error, given that the CDR3 carries no conserved phenylalanine or tryptophan at its end.

The sequence was collected from a woman in her twenties or thirties in good health. Sequenced sample: blood. The chain carries TRBV12-3 or TRBV12-4 and TRBJ1-5, with D possibly TRBD1 on 6 matching bases. The CDR3 loop is CASSSYRENQPQHC. In DNA form, the CDR3 reads TGTGCCAGCAGTTCATACAGGGAGAATCAGCCCCAGCATTGT.